The 24 T cell receptor beta chains listed next were all sequenced from one sample in a study of tissue T cells after allogeneic stem cell transplantation. Assay used: immunoSEQ multiplex PCR; TCRdb lists only in-frame clones, some missing. Of about 48,000 clones in the sample, approximately 73% were seen once. The specimen sequenced was sorted cells pooled from one or two spleens. The receptors here all came from a pool of C57BL/6 mice in good health.

On this clone itself: Mouse gene names and germline throughout. The observed sequence ends 1 residue before the CDR3 terminus, with the missing tail filled in from the germline J gene. The rearrangement links TRBV5 to TRBJ2-5; TRBD2 aligns across 7 bases. The CDR3 length is 14 residues. V was pared by 1 base and J by 6 bases, with 4 bases of the junction left unmatched. Looked up from germline, CDR1 is LGHNA and CDR2 is YNLKQL (reference sequence). The CDR3 loop is CASSQGAWGDTQYF. The CDR3 DNA, read in part, is TGTGCCAGCAGCCAAGGGGCCTGGGGGGACACCCAGTAC.

This clone was seen a handful of times. Gene names denote mouse genes. The sequence runs out 1 residue before the end of the CDR3; the remainder is reconstructed from the germline J gene. This chain links TRBV13-2 with TRBJ1-3, with D hard to call. The CDR3 loop spans 14 amino acids. Deletions cut 0 bases from V and 1 base from J, with 5 bases between. CDR1 and CDR2 (germline): NNHNN, SYGAGS (reference sequence). The CDR3 spells CASGDAQSGNTLYF. The DNA read from the CDR3 is TGTGCCAGCGGTGATGCGCAGTCTGGAAATACGCTCTAT.

Turning to this clone: Genes and germline come from the mouse. Read data end 1 residue before the CDR3 end; the end is taken from the germline J gene. The chain links TRBV3 to TRBJ2-1, with 11 bases lining up with TRBD2. Germline CDR1 is SNHLY and CDR2 is FYNGKV (reference sequence). Trimming took 3 bases from V and 0 from J; bases not matched to a gene: 7. CDR3 length equals 18 residues. CDR3 bases read: TGTGCCAGCAGCTTCCGACTGGGGGGGGAATATAACTATGCTGAGCAGTTC. Translating it yields CASSFRLGGEYNYAEQF. The full CDR3 reads CASSFRLGGEYNYAEQFF.

About this clone itself: Germline and genes here are mouse. The read terminates 1 residue before the CDR3 end, so the remaining end is supplied by the germline J gene. V usage is TRBV15 and J usage is TRBJ1-1, with 8 bases that match TRBD1. Looked up from germline, CDR1 is SGHND and CDR2 is FRSKSL. CDR3 length equals 14 residues. The ends lost 1 base at V and 3 bases at J; junction bases unmatched: 1. Here the CDR3 reads CASSLEDRDTEVFF. CDR3 DNA, as far as it was read: TGTGCCAGCAGTTTAGAGGACAGGGACACAGAAGTCTTC.

In this sample, this clone turned up a few times. The genes are named according to mouse. The read finishes 1 residue shy of the CDR3 end, and the germline J gene is used to complete it. This same CDR3 is encoded by further DNA sequences in the sample. This sequence joins TRBV13-3 and TRBJ2-7; 8 nucleotides line up with TRBD2. The V and J ends lost 2 bases and 7 bases, in that order; junction bases with no gene match: 2. The CDR3 runs 12 residues. Looked up from germline, CDR1 is NNHDY and CDR2 is SYVADS. The chain's CDR3 is CASSEGGGEQYF. The part of the CDR3 DNA that was read is TGTGCCAGCAGTGAGGGGGGGGGCGAACAGTAC.

As regards this clone: Gene and germline names: mouse. The read ends 1 residue shy of where the CDR3 ends; the end is completed using the germline J gene. J is TRBJ2-4 and V is TRBV13-1, with D possibly TRBD1 on 6 matching bases. V was cut by 3 bases and J by 2 bases, with 10 bases left in between. There are 14 residues in the CDR3. Germline CDR1 and CDR2: NSHNY and SYGAGN. The sequenced CDR3 bases are TGTGCCAGCAGTGGCCGGGACAATCAAAACACCTTGTAC. Encoded protein: CASSGRDNQNTLY. The full CDR3 sequence reads CASSGRDNQNTLYF.

Notes on this clone: Germline and genes: mouse. The CDR3 goes on 1 residue after the read ends, and that part is filled in from the germline J gene. The V call is TRBV3, the J call TRBJ2-1; D is possibly TRBD1 (6 bases). The CDR3 loop spans 12 amino acids. V was pared by 3 bases and J by 7 bases, with 7 bases between. Germline-derived CDR1 and CDR2 are SNHLY and FYNGKV (reference sequence). CDR3 DNA (partial): TGTGCCAGCAGCTTGGGGACAGCTGAGCAGTTC. Protein: CASSLGTAEQF. The whole CDR3 sequence reads CASSLGTAEQFF.

On this clone itself: The germline and genes are mouse ones. CDR3 region: CASSQDGSGNTLYF. The DNA read from the CDR3 is TGTGCCAGCAGCCAGGACGGTTCTGGAAATACGCTCTAT. This chain links TRBV5 with TRBJ1-3, with D unclear. The read falls 1 residue short of the CDR3 end, and the missing part is taken from the germline J gene. Trimming took 3 bases from V and 0 from J, leaving 6 bases between them. Germline V gives CDR1 LGHNA, CDR2 YNLKQL (reference sequence). This CDR3 spans 14 amino acids.

About this clone: Gene names refer to mouse genes. The read is 1 residue too short to cover the CDR3 end, so that end is filled in from the germline J gene. The chain recombines TRBV23 with TRBJ2-5; the D call of TRBD1 is as the table states it, not checked on the DNA. This CDR3 contains 13 residues. Germline CDR1 and CDR2: KGHTA and FQNQQP. The chain's CDR3 is CSSSPGTEDTQYF. The part of the CDR3 DNA that was read is TGCTCCAGCAGTCCCGGGACAGAAGACACCCAGTAC.

In regard to this clone: Each gene name is a mouse one. The CDR3 DNA, read in part, is TGTGCCAGCTCGCCGGGACTGGGAGAAATTAACCAAGACACCCAGTAC. It is translated as CASSPGLGEINQDTQY. The full-length CDR3 reads as CASSPGLGEINQDTQYF. The rearrangement uses TRBV12-2 and TRBJ2-5, with 9 bases lining up with TRBD2. The CDR3 extends 1 residue past the end of the read, so its final part is completed from the germline J gene. Germline V gene lookup returns CDR1 SGHLS and CDR2 HYDKME. V dropped 4 bases and J dropped 0; count of bases not matched to a gene: 10. The CDR3 consists of 17 residues.

Turning to this clone: Gene names denote mouse genes. The CDR3 extends 1 residue past the end of the read, so its final part is completed from the germline J gene. Other DNA variants within this sample encode the same CDR3. V and J are TRBV5 and TRBJ1-4; no clear D gene. The CDR3 covers 14 residues. Germline V CDR1 and CDR2: LGHNA, YNLKQL (reference sequence). V was clipped by 4 bases and J by 0 bases, with 6 bases between them. The part of the CDR3 DNA that was read is TGTGCCAGCAGCCCCAGAATTTCCAACGAAAGATTATTT. Its protein is CASSPRISNERLF. The whole CDR3 sequence reads CASSPRISNERLFF.

This clone was seen a few times. The germline gene is not matched at one end of the junction; a read error may be the cause. The genes are named according to mouse. The read gets to within 1 residue of the CDR3 end, and the germline J gene fills in the rest. Other DNA variants within this sample encode the same CDR3. The chain couples TRBV29 to TRBJ1-2; D is unresolved. Germline V gene lookup returns CDR1 MSHET and CDR2 SYDVDS. The CDR3 spans 13 residues. This CDR3 reads CASSLSTNSDYTF. The covered CDR3 bases are TGTGCTAGCAGTCTATCAACAAACTCCGACTACACC.

This clone was seen a few times. Here the gene names and germline are mouse. The CDR3 end lies 1 residue beyond the end of the read and is filled in from the germline J gene. The rearrangement links TRBV31 to TRBJ2-7; TRBD1 agrees at 8 bases. Germline V CDR1 and CDR2: GKSSPN, SITVG. Germline trimming cut 4 bases from V and 7 bases from J; bases unmatched to any gene: 9. This CDR3 spans 13 amino acids. This CDR3 reads CAWIGQGMGEQYF. CDR3 DNA (partial): TGTGCCTGGATTGGACAGGGTATGGGAGAACAGTAC.

As concerns this clone: Gene names and germline match the mouse. The read is 1 residue too short to cover the CDR3 end, so that end is filled in from the germline J gene. Other DNA sequences of this sample code for an identical CDR3. The V and J genes are TRBV19 and TRBJ2-5, with TRBD1 identical over 9 bases. Germline assignment: CDR1 FNHDT and CDR2 SITEND (reference sequence). The CDR3 loop spans 15 amino acids. J was trimmed by 5 bases and V by 2 bases; bases with no gene match: 6. This CDR3 is CASSIPGQGGDTQYF. The CDR3 DNA, read in part, is TGTGCCAGCAGTATCCCGGGACAGGGCGGAGACACCCAGTAC.

As to this clone: Here the gene names and germline are mouse. The sequence runs out 1 residue before the end of the CDR3; the remainder is reconstructed from the germline J gene. The gene calls are TRBV13-3 and TRBJ1-6; TRBD1 is a possible D gene (6 bases). TRBJ1-6 is identified as an open reading frame with a role that is uncertain. V was trimmed by 2 bases and J by 4 bases, leaving 10 bases between them. The CDR3 has 15 residues. Per germline, CDR1 NNHDY and CDR2 SYVADS. The covered CDR3 bases are TGTGCCAGCAGTGAGCGGGACACTTATAATTCGCCCCTCTAC. The encoded protein is CASSERDTYNSPLY. The CDR3 reads in full as CASSERDTYNSPLYF.

Worth noting for this clone: Any gene name here is a mouse gene name. The CDR3 region is CGARRGNTEVFF. CDR3 bases read: TGTGGTGCCCGCAGGGGAAACACAGAAGTCTTC. The chain combines TRBV20 with TRBJ1-1, with D possibly TRBD1 on 6 matching bases. Read data end 1 residue before the CDR3 end; the end is taken from the germline J gene. V gave up 6 bases and J gave up 1 base, with 9 bases separating them. The CDR3 covers 12 residues. Per the germline V gene, CDR1 is GFQATS and CDR2 is STVNSAI.

To note about this clone: The gene symbols are mouse symbols. The sequenced fragment ends 1 residue before the CDR3 boundary, so the rest is inferred from the germline J gene. The chain combines TRBV20 with TRBJ1-1; D not certain. The CDR3 has 12 amino acids. The V end lost 4 bases, the J end lost 1 base, and 7 bases lay between the germline ends. CDR1 and CDR2 from the germline V gene are GFQATS and STVNSAI. The covered CDR3 bases are TGTGGTGCTATCAGACAAAACACAGAAGTCTTC. It encodes CGAIRQNTEVF. The whole CDR3 protein reads CGAIRQNTEVFF.

Details on this clone: Here the gene names and germline are mouse. The CDR3 goes on 1 residue after the read ends, and that part is filled in from the germline J gene. The chain carries TRBV5 and TRBJ2-1; a weak D match, TRBD1 (5 bases). The CDR3 totals 14 residues. V gave up 4 bases and J gave up 1 base, with 8 bases separating them. Germline lookup yields CDR1 LGHNA and CDR2 YNLKQL (reference sequence). CDR3 protein: CASSPRQNYAEQFF. The part of the CDR3 DNA that was read is TGTGCCAGCAGCCCCCGACAGAACTATGCTGAGCAGTTC.

As concerns this clone: Here the gene names and germline are mouse. The sequenced fragment ends 1 residue before the CDR3 boundary, so the rest is inferred from the germline J gene. V is TRBV20 and J is TRBJ2-1; 12 positions agree with TRBD2. The CDR3 is 16 residues long. CDR1 is GFQATS and CDR2 is STVNSAI in the germline V gene. V shed 1 base, J shed 2 bases, and the junction held 3 bases outside the gene matches. Incomplete CDR3 DNA: TGTGGTGCTAGGGGGGACTGGGGGGAGGACTATGCTGAGCAGTTC. Protein sequence: CGARGDWGEDYAEQF. The CDR3 in its entirety is CGARGDWGEDYAEQFF.

To note about this clone: Gene names and germline match the mouse. The CDR3 end is not reached by the read, which stops 1 residue before it; the germline J gene fills it in. The chain employs TRBV1 and TRBJ1-1; 7 bases agree with TRBD1. CDR3 length: 12 residues. CDR1 and CDR2 (germline): NSQYPW, LRSPGD (reference sequence). Unmatched junction bases numbered 2, after V lost 4 bases and J lost 6 bases. The part of the CDR3 DNA that was read is TGCACCTGCAGTGGGCAGGGGGCAGAAGTCTTC. This sequence encodes CTCSGQGAEVF. In full, the CDR3 reads CTCSGQGAEVFF. Looking up the rest from reference TRBV1 and TRBJ1-1 gives the full variable domain: VTLLEQNPRWRLVPRGQAVNLRCILKNSQYPWMSWYQQDLQKQLQWLFTLRSPGDKEVKSLPGADYLATRVTDTELRLQVANMSQGRTLYCTCSGQGAEVFFGKGTRLTVV.

About this clone itself: The genes are named according to mouse. Coverage ceases 1 residue before the CDR3 finishes, and the germline J gene fills in the end. The rearrangement links TRBV1 to TRBJ2-4, with D hard to call. The V end lost 3 bases, the J end lost 0 bases, and 7 bases lay between the germline ends. CDR1 and CDR2 from the germline V gene are NSQYPW and LRSPGD (reference sequence). The CDR3 has 14 residues. The CDR3 here is CTCSAYTSQNTLYF. CDR3 bases read: TGCACCTGCAGTGCGTACACTAGTCAAAACACCTTGTAC.

The table lists this clone with a few counts. Mouse gene names and germline throughout. The CDR3 end is not reached by the read, which stops 1 residue before it; the germline J gene fills it in. The chain recombines TRBV13-3 with TRBJ1-4; no clear D gene. This CDR3 spans 13 amino acids. CDR1 NNHDY and CDR2 SYVADS come from the germline V gene. V was shortened by 2 bases and J by 3 bases, with 5 bases between the two germline ends. The sequenced CDR3 bases are TGTGCCAGCAGTGAAGGCCCCAACGAAAGATTATTT. This gives the protein CASSEGPNERLF. The whole CDR3 protein is CASSEGPNERLFF.

A word on this clone: Genes and germline are mouse. The read terminates 1 residue ahead of where the CDR3 ends, so the germline J gene completes it. This sequence joins TRBV3 and TRBJ2-7; no clear D gene. V was pared by 1 base and J by 1 base, with 5 bases between. The CDR3 is 13 amino acids. Germline CDR1 and CDR2: SNHLY and FYNGKV (reference sequence). The CDR3 DNA, read in part, is TGTGCCAGCAGCTTAGGGGAGTCCTATGAACAGTAC. It encodes CASSLGESYEQY. The whole CDR3 sequence is CASSLGESYEQYF.

This clone was counted between two and nine times. Gene names refer to mouse genes. The read ends 1 residue shy of where the CDR3 ends; the end is completed using the germline J gene. Other DNA sequences of this sample code for an identical CDR3. The V gene is TRBV13-3, the J gene TRBJ2-7; 10 bases align to TRBD2. The germline V gene encodes CDR1 NNHDY and CDR2 SYVADS. The CDR3 is made up of 14 amino acids. Trimming took 0 bases from V and 4 from J; bases not matched to a gene: 1. The CDR3 here is CASSDAGGAYEQYF. CDR3 bases read: TGTGCCAGCAGTGATGCTGGGGGGGCTTATGAACAGTAC.